Sequencing of this T cell receptor (beta chain) was carried out in a study of blood T cell repertoires in COVID-19. Study overall: The United States, Italy and Spain supplied acute and convalescent COVID-19 samples. T cells, B-cell-depleted T cells, or PBMCs supplied cDNA or gDNA.

Using immunoSEQ multiplex PCR, the repertoire was profiled, and TCRdb retains in-frame clones only, with some absent. Of around 190,000 clones listed, over 75% are singletons. Membership in each cohort depended on participant-reported clinical history. Recovered Cohort 3 donors showed two negative PCRs, clearance, or symptom resolution. V dropped 3 bases and J dropped 3 bases, with 8 bases sitting between them. The CDR3 loop spans 13 amino acids. The sequence came from a man aged 35 to 55 who had recovered from COVID-19. The V gene is TRBV12-3 or TRBV12-4, the J gene TRBJ1-2; the D gene is possibly TRBD1 (6 bases). The specimen sequenced was PBMCs or T cells enriched from blood (not recorded which). CDR3 sequence reads: CASSFGGYYGYTF. Written as DNA, the CDR3 is TGTGCCAGCAGTTTTGGGGGCTACTATGGCTACACCTTC.